This is a list of T cell receptor beta chains from one sample in a study of a mutant IDH1 vaccine in newly diagnosed glioma. This table comes from immunoSEQ multiplex PCR, and its TCRdb copy is limited to in-frame clones, with some not included. The sample holds about 32,000 clones, about 80% seen once. The sequencing here drew on PBMCs, taken from a glioma patient treated with radiotherapy, temozolomide or both. The receptors shown here come from a man younger than 45 with glioma. CDR3s include the opening cysteine and the closing phenylalanine or tryptophan. A D gene is named only where the DNA matches it firmly. Not every row has a clone size; where given, it reads once, few, many or a size class.

j_call,v_call,d_call,clone_size,cdr3_nt,cdr3_aa
TRBJ2-3,TRBV2,TRBD2,once,TGTGCCAGCAGCCAGACGGCTAGCGGACAAGATACGCAGTATTTT,CASSQTASGQDTQYF
TRBJ1-6,TRBV19,.,.,TGTGCCAGTAGTAATTTCGGGGGTCGACTGGATTCACCCCTCCACTTT,CASSNFGGRLDSPLHF
TRBJ1-2,TRBV4-1,TRBD1,.,TGCGCCAGCAGCTTCCCAGGGGGTGAAAACTATGGCTACACCTTC,CASSFPGGENYGYTF
TRBJ1-4,TRBV5-4,TRBD1,.,TGTGCCAGCAGCCCAGGGACAGGGACCCCTAATGAAAAACTGTTTTTT,CASSPGTGTPNEKLFF
TRBJ2-1,TRBV5-1,.,.,TGCGCCAGCAGCTCGACTCCGGTCGGAGGGGCCTACAATGAGCAGTTCTTC,CASSSTPVGGAYNEQFF
TRBJ2-7,TRBV7-9,.,.,TGTGCCAGCAGCTTACTGAACGAGCAGTACTTC,CASSLLNEQYF
TRBJ1-1,TRBV27,.,.,TGTGCCACCCCAAACGGAGGGTCTTTCTTT,CATPNGGSFF
TRBJ1-1,TRBV19,.,once,TGTGCCAGTAGTTGGCTGGGGGACACTGAAGCTTTCTTT,CASSWLGDTEAFF
TRBJ1-1,TRBV2,.,.,TGTGCCAGCAGTCCAGGGGCCTCCTCCTGGATGAACACTGAAGCTTTCTTT,CASSPGASSWMNTEAFF
TRBJ2-3,TRBV7-2,.,.,TGTGCCAGCAGCTTCGGAGGGGGAGCAGCAGATACGCAGTATTTT,CASSFGGGAADTQYF
TRBJ2-1,TRBV12-5,.,.,TGTGCTAGTGGGATGGAGCGGAGAGACAATGAGCAGTTCTTC,CASGMERRDNEQFF
TRBJ2-3,TRBV5-4,.,.,TGTGCCAGCAGCGTGACTGTCCCCCGGTTCAGCACAGATACGCAGTATTTT,CASSVTVPRFSTDTQYF
TRBJ2-6,TRBV1,.,.,TGCACCAGCAGTTTTCAAAGTCGGGCCAACGTCCTGACTTTC,CTSSFQSRANVLTF
TRBJ2-1,TRBV4-3,TRBD2,.,TGCGCCAGCAGCCAAGATGTGTGGCGGGGGGCCGTCAATGAGCAGTTCTTC,CASSQDVWRGAVNEQFF
TRBJ2-7,TRBV10-3,.,.,TGTGCCATCAGTGAGTCGAAGGTGGGACTCACCTACGAGCAGTACTTC,CAISESKVGLTYEQYF
TRBJ2-7,TRBV14,.,.,TGTGCCAGCAGCCAAGAGCCGGAACCGGTCCCTATAGACTACGAGCAGTACTTC,CASSQEPEPVPIDYEQYF
TRBJ1-1,TRBV2,.,few,TGTGCCAGCAGTGTCTTTCGACCCCGGACGGGCACTGAAGCTTTCTTT,CASSVFRPRTGTEAFF
TRBJ2-7,TRBV4-1,.,.,TGCGCCAGCAGCCCCAGGATAGACAGCTCCTACGAGCAGTACTTC,CASSPRIDSSYEQYF
TRBJ2-1,TRBV5-6,TRBD2,once,TGTGCCAGCAGCTTGGTGGCTAGCGGGGAGCAGTTCTTC,CASSLVASGEQFF
TRBJ2-2,TRBV27,.,once,TGTGCCAGCAGTCCCAGAAGAACCGGGGAGCTGTTTTTT,CASSPRRTGELFF
TRBJ1-1,TRBV4-3,TRBD1,.,TGCGCCAGCAGCCAAGTCCCGGACAGGGCCACTGAAGCTTTCTTT,CASSQVPDRATEAFF
TRBJ2-6,TRBV7-3,.,few,TGTGCCAGCAGCCCCGGGACCAATCGTTTCTCTGGGGCCAACGTCCTGACTTTC,CASSPGTNRFSGANVLTF
TRBJ1-3,TRBV27,TRBD1,.,TGTGCCAGCAGTCTTGTTGGGACAGGGGTCGGAAACACCATATATTTT,CASSLVGTGVGNTIYF
TRBJ2-3,TRBV2,TRBD2,.,TGTGCCAGCAGTGAAGATAGCGGGGGGGCCAAAGATACGCAGTATTTT,CASSEDSGGAKDTQYF
TRBJ1-2,TRBV2,TRBD1,.,TGTGCCAGCAGGGGCGGGGACAGGGCCAACTATGGCTACACCTTC,CASRGGDRANYGYTF
TRBJ2-5,TRBV5-5,.,.,TGTGCCAGCAGCTTGGCCCAGGCGGCAGGGAAGGAGACCCAGTACTTC,CASSLAQAAGKETQYF
TRBJ2-1,TRBV4-1,.,.,TGCGCCAGCAGCCAAGATACTAGCAATGAGCAGTTCTTC,CASSQDTSNEQFF
TRBJ1-5,TRBV30,.,.,TGTGCCTGGAGCGGGGGGGCCGGCAATCAGCCCCAGCATTTT,CAWSGGAGNQPQHF
TRBJ2-2,TRBV11-2,.,few,TGTGCCAGCAGCTTAGCTGTAGGTGGGGGCACCGGGGAGCTGTTTTTT,CASSLAVGGGTGELFF
TRBJ2-3,TRBV6-1,.,.,TGTGCCAGCAGTAGGGGGACGGTCACAGATACGCAGTATTTT,CASSRGTVTDTQYF